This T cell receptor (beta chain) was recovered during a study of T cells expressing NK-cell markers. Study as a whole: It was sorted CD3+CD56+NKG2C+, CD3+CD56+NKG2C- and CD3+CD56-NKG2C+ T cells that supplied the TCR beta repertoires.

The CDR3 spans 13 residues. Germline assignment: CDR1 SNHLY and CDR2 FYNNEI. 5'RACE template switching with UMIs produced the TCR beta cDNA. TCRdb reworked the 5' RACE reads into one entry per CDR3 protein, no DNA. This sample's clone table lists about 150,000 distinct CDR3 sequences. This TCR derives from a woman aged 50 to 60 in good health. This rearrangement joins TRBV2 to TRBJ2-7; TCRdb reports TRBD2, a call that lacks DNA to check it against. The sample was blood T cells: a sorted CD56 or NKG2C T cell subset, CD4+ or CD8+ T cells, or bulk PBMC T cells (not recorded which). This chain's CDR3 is CATEVAGAYEQYF.